This T cell receptor (beta chain) was captured in a study of T cell responses to AZD1222 COVID-19 vaccine. Regarding this clone: The antigen remains unidentified.

The germline V and J ends were trimmed by 0 bases and 8 bases, with 11 bases remaining between them. Germline V CDR1 and CDR2: SGHKS, YYEKEE (reference sequence). This CDR3 has 14 amino acids. Clones were read by immunoSEQ multiplex PCR, and TCRdb kept only the in-frame ones, dropping some. The sample lists more than 85,000 clones, 84% occurring once. Study-level findings and limits: Distributed over spike, vaccine-associated CD4 TCRs predominated at 160-218 and 743-854. Among the donors, most were white British and more were female, and clonal diversity was possibly underestimated. Only six or seven AZD1222 recipients tested seropositive at baseline.

Sequencing was performed on peripheral blood, taken on day 0 of AZD1222 vaccination. J is TRBJ1-4 and V is TRBV5-5, with D possibly TRBD1 on 6 matching bases. This clonotype was sampled from an adult in good health. CDR3 sequence (DNA): TGTGCCAGCAGCTTGGGGTCAGGGGTAGAAAAACTGTTTTTT. Its protein product is CASSLGSGVEKLFF.